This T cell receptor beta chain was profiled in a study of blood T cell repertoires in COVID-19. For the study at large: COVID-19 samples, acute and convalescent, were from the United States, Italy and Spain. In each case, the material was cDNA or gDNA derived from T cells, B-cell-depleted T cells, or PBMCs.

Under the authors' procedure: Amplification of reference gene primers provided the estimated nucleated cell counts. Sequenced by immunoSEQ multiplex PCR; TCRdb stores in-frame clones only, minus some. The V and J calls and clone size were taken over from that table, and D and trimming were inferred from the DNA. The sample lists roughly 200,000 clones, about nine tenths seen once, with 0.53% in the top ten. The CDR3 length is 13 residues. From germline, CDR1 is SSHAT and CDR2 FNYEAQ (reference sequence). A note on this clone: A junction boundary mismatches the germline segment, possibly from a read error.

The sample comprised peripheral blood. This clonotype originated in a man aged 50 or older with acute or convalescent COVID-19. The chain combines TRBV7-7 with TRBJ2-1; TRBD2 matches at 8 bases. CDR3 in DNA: TGTGCTAGCAGCCTCGGGGGGGGCAATGAGCAGTTCTTC. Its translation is CASSLGGGNEQFF.